This T cell receptor (beta chain) was sequenced in a study of blood T cell repertoires in COVID-19 (dated by TCRdb to between 2020 and 2021). Some background on the complete study: The collaborator samples originated in the United States, Italy and Spain and spanned the acute and convalescent phases of COVID-19. Samples were obtained from the ongoing ImmuneRACE study (first 160 participants) and from roughly 1,300 subjects provided by 6 global collaborators. The sample metadata nearly always contained a de-identified subject ID, COVID-19 status, age in years and sex. HLA class I and class II types, where available, came from metadata supplied by the sample provider rather than from assay-based typing. The repertoires were released in a freely available public database intended as a resource for research on the immune response to SARS-CoV-2. The prospective study material was composed of cDNA or gDNA derived from T cells, B-cell-depleted T cells, or PBMCs. Deeply sampled blood TCRbeta repertoires from subjects exposed to, actively infected with, or recovered from COVID-19 were included in the dataset. The research as a whole found: Clinical and demographic metadata were provided uncurated, with the amount varying by source and participant.

At one collaborating source in Seattle, patients were enrolled during active infection and were followed longitudinally through the course of disease. The collaborating institutions used their own protocols to collect whole blood in K2EDTA tubes. Collaborator samples were shipped for TCRbeta analysis as frozen whole blood, isolated PBMCs, or DNA extracted from either sample type. TCRbeta CDR3 regions were amplified from genomic DNA by means of the immunoSEQ Assay, a bias-controlled multiplex PCR. The authors' pipeline ran thus. Within the assay, amplification of reference gene primers was used to estimate how many nucleated cells each sample contained. To quantify the absolute abundance of each unique TCRbeta CDR3 rearrangement, sequence reads were collapsed and filtered. For each sample, productive Simpson clonality was calculated as the square root of Simpson's diversity index over productive rearrangements. What TCRdb holds here is the immuneACCESS table cut down to in-frame rearrangements. Part of the clones is not present; checked against another copy, under half of the missing clones reflect an unresolved V gene, and the others are unexplained. From that table come the V and J calls and clone size; the DNA was used to work out D and trimming. Within this sample are roughly 100,000 clones, with 80% to 95% of them counted one time only. Over 5% of the sample rests with the top ten.

Note on this clone: This receptor's antigen is unknown. Base qualities are missing; no much larger clone stands one base away.

This TCR derives from a young man with COVID-19, enrolled during active disease. The sequenced material came from peripheral blood.

The DNA reads TGTGCCAGCAGCTTCGGCGGGCCTAACACCGGGGAGCTGTTTTTT. This gives the protein CASSFGGPNTGELFF. This chain is built from TRBV7-8 and TRBJ2-2; tentative D gene TRBD2, with 5 bases matching. From the germline V gene, CDR1 is SGHVS and CDR2 is FQNEAQ. V loses 3 bases, J loses 2 bases, and the germline ends lie 10 bases apart. From the cysteine through the phenylalanine, the CDR3 covers 15 amino acids. Kept here is only the CDR3 DNA, which spans 45 bases and is read in frame from base 1.